Only a few counts were recorded for the clone carrying this T cell receptor (beta chain). Antigen unknown. Donors, without exception, were Caucasian adults residing in Nashville, Tennessee. Some clones are missing from TCRdb's copy, which holds only in-frame ones; the method was immunoSEQ multiplex PCR. The sample lists around 1 million clones, less than 85% occurring once. Looked up from germline, CDR1 is MGHRA and CDR2 is YSYEKL. The CDR3 has 16 amino acids. The V end lost 1 base, the J end lost 3 bases, and 16 bases lay between the germline ends. The sample is drawn from a study of shared clonotypes between healthy human individuals. Study findings and constraints: Relative to their counterparts shared across all four donors, non-shared clonotypes exhibited diminished generation probabilities.

The rearrangement uses TRBV4-1 and TRBJ2-7, with D possibly being TRBD1 (5 bases). Sequencing was done on a sample of memory CD4+ T cells sorted from blood. Subset reported: CD45RA-negative fraction. The sequence derives from a young man in good health. CDR3 in amino acids: CASSQADWGGLYEQYF. CDR3 DNA: TGCGCCAGCAGCCAAGCCGACTGGGGCGGCCTCTACGAGCAGTACTTC.